This TCR beta chain is drawn from a study of monozygotic twins with inflammatory bowel disease. CDR1 is SGDLS and CDR2 is YYNGEE in the germline V gene. The CDR3 covers 13 residues. Template switching was used to attach UMIs, which incorporated a 6-nucleotide sample barcode. With roughly 17 and 9 cycles respectively, two nested PCRs were carried out on TCRalpha and TCRbeta cDNA. TCRdb reprocessed the 5' RACE reads and keeps a single row for each CDR3 protein, giving no DNA. Its table records about 380,000 distinct CDR3 sequences. Someone took an approximately 2.5 ml blood sample from each of the donors.

The sequencing sample was made of blood. The chain uses TRBV9 and TRBJ1-1. The sequence came from a human donor with ulcerative colitis or Crohn's disease, or a healthy co-twin of an affected twin (not recorded which). This CDR3 is CASSVEAGTEAFF.